This is a list of T cell receptor beta chains from one sample in a study of cytomegalovirus exposure and HLA in healthy donors. This table comes from immunoSEQ multiplex PCR, and its TCRdb copy is limited to in-frame clones, with some not included. The table lists 150,000 to 200,000 clones, 85% of them singletons. The sample consisted of PBMCs. Source of these receptors: a boy aged 2 to 10 in good health and CMV-seronegative. CDR3s include the opening cysteine and the closing phenylalanine or tryptophan. Fields, in order: J gene, V gene, D gene, clone size, CDR3 length, CDR3 DNA, CDR3 protein. A D gene is named only where the DNA matches it firmly. The size entry is marked missing in some rows and otherwise reads once, few, many or a size class.

J: TRBJ2-1; V: TRBV6-6; D: TRBD1; size: -; length: 16; DNA: TGTGCCAGCAGTCTAAGTACCAGGGGGACATACAATGAGCAGTTCTTC; CDR3: CASSLSTRGTYNEQFF
J: TRBJ2-1; V: TRBV29-1; D: -; size: -; length: 15; DNA: TGCAGCGCCTATGGTACAGGGATTCCCTACAATGAGCAGTTCTTC; CDR3: CSAYGTGIPYNEQFF
J: TRBJ2-5; V: TRBV27; D: -; size: -; length: 15; DNA: TGTGCCAGCAGTATCCCCCGGGGACACCTACGAACCCAGTACTTC; CDR3: CASSIPRGHLRTQYF
J: TRBJ1-5; V: TRBV29-1; D: -; size: -; length: 13; DNA: TGCAGCGTTGGGGCAGGGGCGGCTCAGCCCCAGCATTTT; CDR3: CSVGAGAAQPQHF
J: TRBJ2-1; V: TRBV5-1; D: TRBD1; size: -; length: 16; DNA: TGCGCCAGCAGCTTGGTGGGGGACAGCCGCTACAATGAGCAGTTCTTC; CDR3: CASSLVGDSRYNEQFF
J: TRBJ2-7; V: TRBV9; D: TRBD2; size: -; length: 15; DNA: TGTGCCAGCAGCGTAGAGTCGGGGGGAGGCTACGAGCAGTACTTC; CDR3: CASSVESGGGYEQYF
J: TRBJ2-2; V: TRBV28; D: TRBD2; size: -; length: 17; DNA: TGTGCCAGCAGCCATCTAGCGGGAGTTAGCAACACCGGGGAGCTGTTTTTT; CDR3: CASSHLAGVSNTGELFF
J: TRBJ2-7; V: TRBV28; D: TRBD1; size: -; length: 14; DNA: TGTGCCAGCAGTTTTTGGACAGGGGGCTACGAGCAGTACTTC; CDR3: CASSFWTGGYEQYF
J: TRBJ2-1; V: TRBV27; D: TRBD2; size: -; length: 16; DNA: TGTGCCAGCAGTCTAAATAGCGGGCGGTCCTACAATGAGCAGTTCTTC; CDR3: CASSLNSGRSYNEQFF
J: TRBJ1-6; V: TRBV14; D: -; size: -; length: 15; DNA: TGTGCCAGCAGCCCGTCGAGGGCTCCTAATTCACCCCTCCACTTT; CDR3: CASSPSRAPNSPLHF
J: TRBJ1-2; V: TRBV2; D: -; size: -; length: 14; DNA: TGTGCCAGCAGAGAGACTCACACTCACTATGGCTACACCTTC; CDR3: CASRETHTHYGYTF
J: TRBJ2-2; V: TRBV11-2; D: -; size: once; length: 15; DNA: TGTGCCAGCAGCTTGGGGCGGGGGAACACCGGGGAGCTGTTTTTT; CDR3: CASSLGRGNTGELFF
J: TRBJ2-1; V: TRBV2; D: TRBD1; size: -; length: 14; DNA: TGTGCCAGCAGAGAAGGACAGGAATACAATGAGCAGTTCTTC; CDR3: CASREGQEYNEQFF
J: TRBJ1-1; V: TRBV5-6; D: -; size: -; length: 16; DNA: TGTGCCAGCAGCTTGGGAAGAGGGGGGGGGAGCACTGAAGCTTTCTTT; CDR3: CASSLGRGGGSTEAFF
J: TRBJ2-1; V: TRBV30; D: TRBD2; size: -; length: 16; DNA: TGTGCCTGGAGTGTAATCTACGGGGGAGGGCGCAATGAGCAGTTCTTC; CDR3: CAWSVIYGGGRNEQFF
J: TRBJ1-1; V: TRBV5-1; D: TRBD1; size: -; length: 16; DNA: TGCGCCAGCAGCTTAAAACCCACAGGGGGGAACACTGAAGCTTTCTTT; CDR3: CASSLKPTGGNTEAFF
J: TRBJ2-3; V: TRBV6-5; D: TRBD1; size: -; length: 15; DNA: TGTGCCAGCAGCAGCACAGGGGGCGGCACAGATACGCAGTATTTT; CDR3: CASSSTGGGTDTQYF
J: TRBJ1-6; V: TRBV28; D: -; size: -; length: 15; DNA: TGTGCCAGCAGTTTTGGTCTCTTTAGTAATTCACCCCTCCACTTT; CDR3: CASSFGLFSNSPLHF